This T cell receptor (beta chain) was recorded in a study of blood T cell repertoires in COVID-19. Overall study context: Acute-phase and convalescent COVID-19 samples originated in the United States, Italy and Spain. PBMCs, B-cell-depleted T cells, or T cells provided the cDNA or gDNA that made up the material.

V shed 3 bases and J shed 3 bases, with 9 bases lying between them. In germline, CDR1 is PRHDT, CDR2 FYEKMQ (reference sequence). There are 13 residues in the CDR3. How the authors handled the data: Scientists estimated how many nucleated cells there were by amplifying reference gene primers. Assay: immunoSEQ multiplex PCR; the TCRdb copy retains only in-frame clones and omits some. Clone size and V and J calls were adopted from that table, with D and trimming inferred from the DNA. The sample yields 100,000 or so clones, more than 85% seen once. This receptor was identified in a man aged 25-40 years in a cohort sampled during active COVID-19. The chain employs TRBV13 and TRBJ2-7; D may be TRBD1 (5 bases). The material sequenced was peripheral blood. The CDR3 bases are TGTGCCAGCAGCTTCTCGCAGGGCTACGAGCAGTACTTC. Amino acids: CASSFSQGYEQYF.